This entry describes one T cell receptor beta chain. As yet, its antigen is unknown. Likely unrecorded immune exposures existed in these nominally healthy donors. The data were taken from a study of cytomegalovirus exposure and HLA in healthy donors. Study outcomes and limitations: According to a later analysis, donors in an Asian-associated ancestry cluster reportedly had fewer N-insertions than the roughly 670-donor mean.

This CDR3 contains 13 residues. The PCR had 60 Vbeta and 13 Jbeta primers. The assay was immunoSEQ multiplex PCR, and TCRdb's table has in-frame clones only and misses some. Of under 200,000 clones in the sample, about four fifths were seen once. Sequencing was performed on PBMCs. The sequence was collected from a woman under 40 in good health and CMV-seropositive. The V call is TRBV21-1, the J call TRBJ2-5; the table's D gene call, TRBD1, was not cross checked with the DNA. The J call is uncertain, as TRBJ2-7 better fits the DNA end. TRBV21-1 is described as a pseudogene. CDR3 coding DNA: TGTGCCAGCAGCCAGGCCCAGGGCAGCGAGCAGTACTTC. As protein: CASSQAQGSEQYF.